This T cell receptor beta chain was recovered during a study of shared clonotypes between healthy human individuals. CD45RO-negative, CCR7-positively selected cells formed the naive CD8 fraction, excluding terminally differentiated effector memory CD45RA+ cells. Source study methods: ImmunoSEQ yielded junction-only sequences lacking quality scores, so filtering differed. The repertoire was sequenced with immunoSEQ multiplex PCR; TCRdb's copy has only in-frame clones and lacks some. The V and J calls and clone size were taken over from that table, and D and trimming were inferred from the DNA. Of about 2 million clones detected, about 95% appear once; the ten largest clones hold about 1.1%. The study, taken as a whole, reports: Sampling included only blood; tissue repertoires likely differ. Non-shared clonotypes had lower generation probabilities than clonotypes shared by all four sorted-subset donors. Among a handful of donors, roughly 5% of naive CD4 clonotypes were found in common.

Trimming cost V 3 bases and J 6 bases, with 12 bases left between them. The CDR3 has 13 amino acids. In germline, CDR1 is MGHRA, CDR2 YSYEKL. Note on this clone: Its antigen is unknown.

This sequence joins TRBV4-1 and TRBJ2-7, with D uncertain. The sample was naive CD8+ T cells sorted from blood. This receptor was taken from a man between 18 and 29 years old in good health. CDR3 sequence: CASSQVLSSEQYF. The CDR3 DNA reads TGCGCCAGCAGCCAGGTCCTCTCGAGCGAGCAGTACTTC.